This is a list of T cell receptor beta chains from one sample in a study of blood T cell repertoires in COVID-19. Only in-frame clones appear in the TCRdb table, and some are missing; sequencing was by immunoSEQ multiplex PCR. Here the sample spans around 88,000 clones, roughly 80% being singletons. Sequenced sample: peripheral blood. The receptors shown here come from a man between 60 and 75 years old with acute or convalescent COVID-19. Both conserved end residues are part of each CDR3. The order of the fields is clone size, V gene, D gene, J gene, CDR3 protein, CDR3 DNA. D genes are given only for firm matches. Only some rows state a clone size, as once, few, many or a class for expanded clones.

abundance: few
v_gene: TRBV18
d_gene: TRBD1
j_gene: TRBJ1-2
CDR3aa: CASSPGQENYGYTF
CDR3nt: TGTGCCAGCTCACCGGGACAGGAGAACTATGGCTACACCTTC

abundance: once
v_gene: TRBV5-1
d_gene: -
j_gene: TRBJ2-3
CDR3aa: CASSQPVAGTDTQYF
CDR3nt: TGCGCCAGCAGCCAGCCGGTAGCTGGGACAGATACGCAGTATTTT

abundance: -
v_gene: TRBV19
d_gene: TRBD1
j_gene: TRBJ1-4
CDR3aa: CASRDRGRDEKLFF
CDR3nt: TGTGCCAGTAGGGACAGGGGGCGGGATGAAAAACTGTTTTTT

abundance: -
v_gene: TRBV19
d_gene: -
j_gene: TRBJ1-1
CDR3aa: CASSSRINWANTEAFF
CDR3nt: TGTGCCAGTAGTTCAAGGATAAATTGGGCAAACACTGAAGCTTTCTTT

abundance: once
v_gene: TRBV6-6
d_gene: TRBD1
j_gene: TRBJ2-5
CDR3aa: CASSLPRTGVQETQYF
CDR3nt: TGTGCCAGCAGTCTTCCCCGGACAGGGGTCCAAGAGACCCAGTACTTC

abundance: -
v_gene: TRBV25-1
d_gene: TRBD1
j_gene: TRBJ2-5
CDR3aa: CASSAWTGEETQYF
CDR3nt: TGTGCCAGCAGTGCCTGGACAGGGGAAGAGACCCAGTACTTC

abundance: -
v_gene: TRBV5-4
d_gene: TRBD1
j_gene: TRBJ2-3
CDR3aa: CASSNRQGQADTQYF
CDR3nt: TGTGCCAGCAGCAATAGACAGGGGCAGGCAGATACGCAGTATTTT

abundance: -
v_gene: TRBV10-3
d_gene: -
j_gene: TRBJ2-1
CDR3aa: CAISEEVNEQFF
CDR3nt: TGTGCCATCAGTGAAGAGGTCAATGAGCAGTTCTTC

abundance: few
v_gene: TRBV7-2
d_gene: -
j_gene: TRBJ1-1
CDR3aa: CASSLGGMAEAFF
CDR3nt: TGTGCCAGCAGCTTGGGAGGGATGGCTGAAGCTTTCTTT

abundance: -
v_gene: TRBV30
d_gene: -
j_gene: TRBJ2-5
CDR3aa: CAWSVQVQETQYF
CDR3nt: TGTGCCTGGAGTGTACAGGTCCAAGAGACCCAGTACTTC

abundance: -
v_gene: TRBV6-5
d_gene: TRBD2
j_gene: TRBJ2-7
CDR3aa: CASRLTSGYTYEQYF
CDR3nt: TGTGCCAGCAGATTGACTAGCGGGTACACCTACGAGCAGTACTTC

abundance: -
v_gene: TRBV27
d_gene: -
j_gene: TRBJ1-6
CDR3aa: CASSLPGWNSPLHF
CDR3nt: TGTGCCAGCAGTTTACCAGGGTGGAATTCACCCCTCCACTTT

abundance: -
v_gene: TRBV5-4
d_gene: -
j_gene: TRBJ2-5
CDR3aa: CASSLPRGAGAETQYF
CDR3nt: TGTGCCAGCAGCTTGCCTCGTGGGGCAGGGGCTGAGACCCAGTACTTC

abundance: -
v_gene: TRBV5-1
d_gene: TRBD1
j_gene: TRBJ2-3
CDR3aa: CASGSGQGTDTQYF
CDR3nt: TGCGCCAGCGGCTCGGGACAGGGGACAGATACGCAGTATTTT

abundance: -
v_gene: TRBV19
d_gene: -
j_gene: TRBJ1-6
CDR3aa: CASSMLVSSYNSPLHF
CDR3nt: TGTGCCAGTAGTATGCTGGTGAGCTCCTATAATTCACCCCTCCACTTT

abundance: -
v_gene: TRBV28
d_gene: TRBD1
j_gene: TRBJ1-4
CDR3aa: CASSRTGTGNEKLFF
CDR3nt: TGTGCCAGCAGTAGAACCGGGACAGGGAATGAAAAACTGTTTTTT

abundance: -
v_gene: TRBV6-2/TRBV6-3
d_gene: TRBD2
j_gene: TRBJ2-1
CDR3aa: CASSYGLAAYNEQFF
CDR3nt: TGTGCCAGCAGTTACGGTCTAGCGGCCTACAATGAGCAGTTCTTC

abundance: -
v_gene: TRBV14
d_gene: -
j_gene: TRBJ2-2
CDR3aa: CASSKSLGSTGELFF
CDR3nt: TGTGCCAGCAGCAAATCCCTGGGGAGCACCGGGGAGCTGTTTTTT

abundance: -
v_gene: TRBV10-3
d_gene: -
j_gene: TRBJ1-3
CDR3aa: CAISPTADTIYF
CDR3nt: TGTGCCATCAGCCCCACTGCCGACACCATATATTTT

abundance: -
v_gene: TRBV5-6
d_gene: -
j_gene: TRBJ1-1
CDR3aa: CASSPGLATEAFF
CDR3nt: TGTGCCAGCAGCCCGGGACTAGCAACTGAAGCTTTCTTT

abundance: -
v_gene: TRBV5-1
d_gene: TRBD2
j_gene: TRBJ2-7
CDR3aa: CASSLDSREGYF
CDR3nt: TGCGCCAGCAGCTTGGATTCTAGGGAGGGGTACTTC

abundance: -
v_gene: TRBV10-3
d_gene: -
j_gene: TRBJ2-2
CDR3aa: CAISDPTRANTGELFF
CDR3nt: TGTGCCATCAGTGACCCCACCAGGGCGAACACCGGGGAGCTGTTTTTT

abundance: -
v_gene: TRBV6-4
d_gene: TRBD2
j_gene: TRBJ2-1
CDR3aa: CASSRGLAVYNEQFF
CDR3nt: TGTGCCAGCAGCCGGGGACTAGCGGTCTACAATGAGCAGTTCTTC

abundance: -
v_gene: TRBV3-1/TRBV3-2
d_gene: TRBD1
j_gene: TRBJ1-2
CDR3aa: CASRPARGPGYGYTF
CDR3nt: TGTGCCAGCAGACCGGCTAGGGGGCCGGGCTATGGCTACACCTTC

abundance: -
v_gene: TRBV27
d_gene: -
j_gene: TRBJ1-5
CDR3aa: CASRGGGQPQHF
CDR3nt: TGTGCCAGCAGGGGTGGAGGTCAGCCCCAGCATTTT

abundance: -
v_gene: TRBV30
d_gene: -
j_gene: TRBJ2-1
CDR3aa: CAWSVVSNEQFF
CDR3nt: TGTGCCTGGAGTGTGGTGAGCAATGAGCAGTTCTTC

abundance: -
v_gene: TRBV4-2
d_gene: TRBD2
j_gene: TRBJ2-7
CDR3aa: CASSHSGNTYEQYF
CDR3nt: TGTGCCAGCAGCCATAGCGGGAACACCTACGAGCAGTACTTC

abundance: -
v_gene: TRBV5-4
d_gene: TRBD1
j_gene: TRBJ1-2
CDR3aa: CASSLARGDYGYTF
CDR3nt: TGTGCCAGCAGCTTGGCCAGGGGGGACTATGGCTACACCTTC

abundance: few
v_gene: TRBV30
d_gene: -
j_gene: TRBJ2-6
CDR3aa: CAWSVHSQGFNSGANVLTF
CDR3nt: TGTGCCTGGAGTGTTCATTCACAGGGTTTTAACTCTGGGGCCAACGTCCTGACTTTC

abundance: -
v_gene: TRBV15
d_gene: -
j_gene: TRBJ2-5
CDR3aa: CATSRHGEWKETQYF
CDR3nt: TGTGCCACCAGCCGACACGGGGAGTGGAAAGAGACCCAGTACTTC

abundance: -
v_gene: TRBV3-1/TRBV3-2
d_gene: -
j_gene: TRBJ1-4
CDR3aa: CASSLPREKLFF
CDR3nt: TGTGCCAGCAGCCTCCCGCGGGAAAAACTGTTTTTT

abundance: -
v_gene: TRBV27
d_gene: TRBD1
j_gene: TRBJ2-4
CDR3aa: CASSLFGTEKNIQYF
CDR3nt: TGTGCCAGCAGTTTATTTGGGACAGAAAAAAACATTCAGTACTTC

abundance: -
v_gene: TRBV9
d_gene: TRBD1
j_gene: TRBJ2-1
CDR3aa: CASSERGQEYNEQFF
CDR3nt: TGTGCCAGCAGCGAGAGGGGACAGGAATACAATGAGCAGTTCTTC

abundance: -
v_gene: TRBV18
d_gene: -
j_gene: TRBJ2-7
CDR3aa: CASSPIGGAYEQYF
CDR3nt: TGTGCCAGCTCACCAATAGGCGGAGCCTACGAGCAGTACTTC

abundance: -
v_gene: TRBV6-2/TRBV6-3
d_gene: -
j_gene: TRBJ2-1
CDR3aa: CASSYFTGSYNEQFF
CDR3nt: TGTGCCAGCAGTTATTTCACAGGTTCCTACAATGAGCAGTTCTTC

abundance: -
v_gene: TRBV7-9
d_gene: -
j_gene: TRBJ1-3
CDR3aa: CASSLGTRPSGNTIYF
CDR3nt: TGTGCCAGCAGCTTAGGGACACGACCTTCTGGAAACACCATATATTTT

abundance: few
v_gene: TRBV27
d_gene: -
j_gene: TRBJ2-4
CDR3aa: CASSILAKNIQYF
CDR3nt: TGTGCCAGCAGTATTCTAGCCAAAAACATTCAGTACTTC

abundance: -
v_gene: TRBV11-2
d_gene: -
j_gene: TRBJ1-1
CDR3aa: CASSLVGQKAFF
CDR3nt: TGTGCCAGCAGCTTAGTAGGACAGAAAGCTTTCTTT

abundance: once
v_gene: TRBV6-2/TRBV6-3
d_gene: TRBD1
j_gene: TRBJ2-7
CDR3aa: CASSWRKTGTYEQYF
CDR3nt: TGTGCCAGCAGCTGGCGGAAGACAGGGACCTACGAGCAGTACTTC

abundance: -
v_gene: TRBV10-2
d_gene: TRBD2
j_gene: TRBJ2-7
CDR3aa: CASTDVSGRFSYEQYF
CDR3nt: TGCGCCAGCACCGATGTTAGCGGGAGGTTTTCATACGAGCAGTACTTC

abundance: few
v_gene: TRBV7-9
d_gene: TRBD2
j_gene: TRBJ2-1
CDR3aa: CASSLLAGEQFF
CDR3nt: TGTGCCAGCAGCTTATTAGCGGGTGAGCAGTTCTTC

abundance: -
v_gene: TRBV12-5
d_gene: TRBD1
j_gene: TRBJ2-6
CDR3aa: CASGPGQGISGANVLTF
CDR3nt: TGTGCTAGTGGTCCAGGACAGGGGATCTCTGGGGCCAACGTCCTGACTTTC

abundance: -
v_gene: TRBV10-3
d_gene: TRBD1
j_gene: TRBJ1-2
CDR3aa: CAIRTPGGTLTNYGYTF
CDR3nt: TGTGCCATCAGAACCCCAGGGGGTACACTAACTAACTATGGCTACACCTTC

abundance: -
v_gene: TRBV12-2
d_gene: -
j_gene: TRBJ2-5
CDR3aa: CASRLVSGLAPRETQYF
CDR3nt: TGTGCAAGTCGCTTAGTTTCGGGACTAGCCCCCCGGGAGACCCAGTACTTC

abundance: -
v_gene: TRBV19
d_gene: -
j_gene: TRBJ1-5
CDR3aa: CASSPQGSNQPQHF
CDR3nt: TGTGCCAGTAGTCCCCAGGGGAGCAATCAGCCCCAGCATTTT

abundance: few
v_gene: TRBV3-1/TRBV3-2
d_gene: TRBD1
j_gene: TRBJ1-4
CDR3aa: CASSRRQGNEKLFF
CDR3nt: TGTGCCAGCAGCCGGAGACAGGGGAATGAAAAACTGTTTTTT

abundance: -
v_gene: TRBV30
d_gene: -
j_gene: TRBJ1-5
CDR3aa: CACEQGFNQPQHF
CDR3nt: TGTGCCTGCGAGCAGGGATTCAATCAGCCCCAGCATTTT

abundance: once
v_gene: TRBV4-1
d_gene: TRBD1
j_gene: TRBJ1-2
CDR3aa: CASSQATGGTYGYTF
CDR3nt: TGCGCCAGCAGCCAAGCCACAGGGGGAACCTATGGCTACACCTTC

abundance: -
v_gene: TRBV5-1
d_gene: -
j_gene: TRBJ2-3
CDR3aa: CASSLVGGAITDTQYF
CDR3nt: TGCGCCAGCAGCTTGGTAGGGGGGGCGATCACAGATACGCAGTATTTT

abundance: -
v_gene: TRBV9
d_gene: -
j_gene: TRBJ2-7
CDR3aa: CASSVSAPGYEQYF
CDR3nt: TGTGCCAGCAGCGTATCCGCCCCGGGGTACGAGCAGTACTTC

abundance: -
v_gene: TRBV2
d_gene: -
j_gene: TRBJ1-6
CDR3aa: CASSVGGELNSPLHF
CDR3nt: TGTGCCAGCAGTGTGGGGGGGGAACTAAATTCACCCCTCCACTTT

abundance: -
v_gene: TRBV15
d_gene: -
j_gene: TRBJ2-2
CDR3aa: CATSRDPAGAGELFF
CDR3nt: TGTGCCACCAGCAGAGATCCGGCAGGGGCCGGGGAGCTGTTTTTT

abundance: -
v_gene: TRBV23-1
d_gene: -
j_gene: TRBJ2-3
CDR3aa: CASSSHREINTDTQYF
CDR3nt: TGCGCCAGCAGTTCCCACCGGGAGATCAACACAGATACGCAGTATTTT

abundance: -
v_gene: TRBV28
d_gene: TRBD2
j_gene: TRBJ2-1
CDR3aa: CASSLGTTFNEQFF
CDR3nt: TGTGCCAGCAGTTTGGGGACTACTTTCAATGAGCAGTTCTTC

abundance: -
v_gene: TRBV7-2
d_gene: -
j_gene: TRBJ2-7
CDR3aa: CASSLADPQAYEQYF
CDR3nt: TGTGCCAGCAGCTTAGCGGACCCACAGGCCTACGAGCAGTACTTC